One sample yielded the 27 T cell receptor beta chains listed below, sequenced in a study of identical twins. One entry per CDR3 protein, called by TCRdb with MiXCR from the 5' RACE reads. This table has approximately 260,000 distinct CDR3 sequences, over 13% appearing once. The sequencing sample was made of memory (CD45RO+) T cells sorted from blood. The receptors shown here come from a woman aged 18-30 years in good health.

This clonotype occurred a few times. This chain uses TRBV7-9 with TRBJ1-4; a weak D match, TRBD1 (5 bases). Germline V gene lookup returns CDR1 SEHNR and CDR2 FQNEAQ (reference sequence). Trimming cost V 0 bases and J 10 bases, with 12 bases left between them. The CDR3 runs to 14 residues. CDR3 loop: CASSLATGQGKLFF. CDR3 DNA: TGTGCCAGCAGCTTAGCCACAGGTCAGGGAAAACTGTTTTTT.

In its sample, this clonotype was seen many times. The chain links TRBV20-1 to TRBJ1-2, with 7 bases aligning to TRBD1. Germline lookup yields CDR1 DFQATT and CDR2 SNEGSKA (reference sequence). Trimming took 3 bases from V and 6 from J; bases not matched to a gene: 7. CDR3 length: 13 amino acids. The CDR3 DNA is TGCAGTGCTAGCCTACAGGGGAGGCATGGCTACACCTTC. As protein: CSASLQGRHGYTF.

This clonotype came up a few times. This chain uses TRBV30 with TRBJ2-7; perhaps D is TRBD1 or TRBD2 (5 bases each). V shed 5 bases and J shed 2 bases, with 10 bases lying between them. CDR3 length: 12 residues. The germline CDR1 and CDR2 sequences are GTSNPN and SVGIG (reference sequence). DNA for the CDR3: TGTGCCTGGGGGGACCGAGCCTACGAGCAGTACTTC. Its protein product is CAWGDRAYEQYF.

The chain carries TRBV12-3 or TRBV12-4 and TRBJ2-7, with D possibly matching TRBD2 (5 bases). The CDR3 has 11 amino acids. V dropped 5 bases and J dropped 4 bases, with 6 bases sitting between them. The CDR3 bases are TGTGCCAGCAGTCGGGAATACGAGCAGTACTTC. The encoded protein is CASSREYEQYF.

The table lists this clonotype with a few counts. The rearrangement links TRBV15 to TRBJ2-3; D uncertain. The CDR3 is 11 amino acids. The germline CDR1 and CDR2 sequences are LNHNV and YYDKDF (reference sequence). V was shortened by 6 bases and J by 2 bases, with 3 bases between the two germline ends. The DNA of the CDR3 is TGTGCCACCAGGTACACAGATACGCAGTATTTT. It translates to CATRYTDTQYF.

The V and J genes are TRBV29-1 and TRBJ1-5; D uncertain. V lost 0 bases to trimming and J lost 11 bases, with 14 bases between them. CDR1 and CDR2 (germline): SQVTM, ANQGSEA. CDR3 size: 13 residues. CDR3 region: CSVEEATSASQHF. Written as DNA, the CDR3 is TGCAGCGTTGAAGAGGCCACATCAGCGTCCCAGCATTTT. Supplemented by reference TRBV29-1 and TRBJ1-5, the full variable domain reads SAVISQKPSRDICQRGTSLTIQCQVDSQVTMMFWYRQQPGQSLTLIATANQGSEATYESGFVIDKFPISRPNLTFSTLTVSNMSPEDSSIYLCSVEEATSASQHFGDGTRLSIL.

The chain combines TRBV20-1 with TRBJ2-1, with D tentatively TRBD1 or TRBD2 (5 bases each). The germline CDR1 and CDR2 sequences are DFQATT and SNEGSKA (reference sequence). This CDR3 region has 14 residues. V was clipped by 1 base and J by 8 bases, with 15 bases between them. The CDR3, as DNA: TGCAGTGCTAGAGGCCCCGGGACGAGGGATGAGCAGTTCTTC. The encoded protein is CSARGPGTRDEQFF.

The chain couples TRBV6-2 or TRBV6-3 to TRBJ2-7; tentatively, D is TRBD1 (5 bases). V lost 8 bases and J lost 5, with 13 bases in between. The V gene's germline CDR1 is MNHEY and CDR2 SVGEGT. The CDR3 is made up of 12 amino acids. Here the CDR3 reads CASALQGHEQYF. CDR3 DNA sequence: TGTGCCAGCGCCCTTCAGGGCCACGAGCAGTACTTC.

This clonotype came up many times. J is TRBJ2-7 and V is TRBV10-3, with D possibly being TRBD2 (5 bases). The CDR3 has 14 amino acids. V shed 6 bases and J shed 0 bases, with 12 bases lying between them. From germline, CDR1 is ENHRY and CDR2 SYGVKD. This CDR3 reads CAISRTANSYEQYF. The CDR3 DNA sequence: TGTGCCATCAGCCGGACTGCAAACTCCTACGAGCAGTACTTC.

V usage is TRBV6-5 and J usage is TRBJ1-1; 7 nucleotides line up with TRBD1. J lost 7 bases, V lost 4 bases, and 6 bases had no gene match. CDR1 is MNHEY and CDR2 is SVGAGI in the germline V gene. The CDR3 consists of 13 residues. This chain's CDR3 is CASSSTGTREAFF. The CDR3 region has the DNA TGTGCCAGCAGTTCGACAGGGACCCGTGAAGCTTTCTTT.

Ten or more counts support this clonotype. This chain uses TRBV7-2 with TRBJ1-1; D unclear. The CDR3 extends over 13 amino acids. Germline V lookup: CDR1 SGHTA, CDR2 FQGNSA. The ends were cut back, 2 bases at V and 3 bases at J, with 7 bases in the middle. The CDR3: CASSLMPDTEAFF. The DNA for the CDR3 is TGTGCCAGCAGCTTAATGCCGGACACTGAAGCTTTCTTT.

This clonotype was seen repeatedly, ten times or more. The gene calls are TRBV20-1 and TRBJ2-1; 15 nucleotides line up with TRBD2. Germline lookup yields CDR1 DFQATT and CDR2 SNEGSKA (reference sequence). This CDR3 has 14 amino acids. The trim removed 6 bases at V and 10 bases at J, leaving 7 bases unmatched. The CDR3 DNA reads TGCAGTGCCCCCGGACTAGCGGGAGGGAGAGAGCAGTTCTTC. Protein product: CSAPGLAGGREQFF.

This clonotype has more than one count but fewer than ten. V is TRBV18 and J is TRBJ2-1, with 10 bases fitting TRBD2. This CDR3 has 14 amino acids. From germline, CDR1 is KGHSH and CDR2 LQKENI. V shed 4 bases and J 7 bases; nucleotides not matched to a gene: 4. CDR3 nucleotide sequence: TGTGCCAGCTCACTGACTAGCGGGCCGAATGAGCAGTTCTTC. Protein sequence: CASSLTSGPNEQFF.

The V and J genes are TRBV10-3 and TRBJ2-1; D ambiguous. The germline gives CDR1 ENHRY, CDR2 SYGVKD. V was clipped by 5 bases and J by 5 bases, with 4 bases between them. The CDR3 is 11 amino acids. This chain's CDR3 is CAISPNNEQFF. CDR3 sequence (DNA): TGTGCCATCAGTCCCAACAATGAGCAGTTCTTC.

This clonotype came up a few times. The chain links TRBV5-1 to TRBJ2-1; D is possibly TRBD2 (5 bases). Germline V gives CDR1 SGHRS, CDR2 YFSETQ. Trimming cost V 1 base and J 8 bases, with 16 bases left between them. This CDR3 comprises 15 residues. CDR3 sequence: CASSLSLAGPDEQFF. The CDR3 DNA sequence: TGCGCCAGCAGCTTGAGTCTAGCTGGACCAGATGAGCAGTTCTTC. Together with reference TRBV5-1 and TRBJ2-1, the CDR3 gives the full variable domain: KAGVTQTPRYLIKTRGQQVTLSCSPISGHRSVSWYQQTPGQGLQFLFEYFSETQRNKGNFPGRFSGRQFSNSRSEMNVSTLELGDSALYLCASSLSLAGPDEQFFGPGTRLTVL.

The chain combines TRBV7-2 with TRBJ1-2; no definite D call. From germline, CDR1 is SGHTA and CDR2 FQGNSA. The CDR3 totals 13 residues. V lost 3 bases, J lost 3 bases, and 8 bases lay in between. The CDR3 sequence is CASSFGQYYGYTF. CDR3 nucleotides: TGTGCCAGCAGCTTTGGGCAGTACTATGGCTACACCTTC.

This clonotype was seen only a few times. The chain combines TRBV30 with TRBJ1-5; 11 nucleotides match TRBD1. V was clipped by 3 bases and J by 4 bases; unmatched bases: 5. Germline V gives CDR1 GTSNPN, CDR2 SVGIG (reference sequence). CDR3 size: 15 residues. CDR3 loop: CAWSEGTGGNQPQHF. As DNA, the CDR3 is TGTGCCTGGAGCGAGGGGACAGGGGGTAATCAGCCCCAGCATTTT.

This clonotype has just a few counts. Here the CDR3 reads CASSQERRGRSGELFF. CDR3 in DNA: TGCGCCAGCAGCCAAGAGCGGAGGGGGAGAAGCGGGGAGCTGTTTTTT. The V call is TRBV4-3, the J call TRBJ2-2; D may correspond to TRBD1 or TRBD2 (6 bases each). Germline assignment: CDR1 LGHNA and CDR2 YSLEER. The CDR3 length is 16 residues. The V end lost 0 bases, the J end lost 7 bases, and 15 bases lay between the germline ends.

The CDR3 here is CASSNQQGGELFF. The CDR3 bases are TGTGCCAGCAGCAACCAACAGGGCGGGGAGCTGTTTTTT. The chain employs TRBV7-3 and TRBJ2-2, with D perhaps matching TRBD1 (6 bases). Germline V gene lookup returns CDR1 SGHTA and CDR2 FQGTGA. The CDR3 totals 13 residues. V was trimmed by 5 bases and J by 7 bases, leaving 11 bases between them. Full variable domain (rest looked up from reference TRBV7-3 and TRBJ2-2): GAGVSQTPSNKVTEKGKYVELRCDPISGHTALYWYRQSLGQGPEFLIYFQGTGAADDSGLPNDRFFAVRPEGSVSTLKIQRTERGDSAVYLCASSNQQGGELFFGEGSRLTVL.

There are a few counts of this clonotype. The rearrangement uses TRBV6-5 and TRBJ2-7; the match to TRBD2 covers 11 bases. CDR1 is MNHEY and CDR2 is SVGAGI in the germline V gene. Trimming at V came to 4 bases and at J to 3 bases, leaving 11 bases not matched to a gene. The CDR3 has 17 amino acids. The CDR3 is CASSSTDTSGGRYEQYF. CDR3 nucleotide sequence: TGTGCCAGCAGTTCAACAGACACTAGCGGGGGCCGCTACGAGCAGTACTTC.

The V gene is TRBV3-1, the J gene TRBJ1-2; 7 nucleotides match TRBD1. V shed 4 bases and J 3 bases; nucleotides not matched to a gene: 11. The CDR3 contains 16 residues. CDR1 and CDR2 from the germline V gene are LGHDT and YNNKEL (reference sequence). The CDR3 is CASSRGQVRGDYGYTF. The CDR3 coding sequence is TGTGCCAGCAGCCGTGGACAGGTCCGAGGCGACTATGGCTACACCTTC.

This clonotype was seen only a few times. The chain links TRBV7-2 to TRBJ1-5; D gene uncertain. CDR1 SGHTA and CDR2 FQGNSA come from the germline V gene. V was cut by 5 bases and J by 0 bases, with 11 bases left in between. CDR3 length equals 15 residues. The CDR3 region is CASSLRSNSNQPQHF. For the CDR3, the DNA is TGTGCCAGCAGCCTCCGCTCCAATAGCAATCAGCCCCAGCATTTT. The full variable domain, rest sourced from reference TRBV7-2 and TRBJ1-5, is GAGVSQSPSNKVTEKGKDVELRCDPISGHTALYWYRQSLGQGLEFLIYFQGNSAPDKSGLPSDRFSAERTGGSVSTLTIQRTQQEDSAVYLCASSLRSNSNQPQHFGDGTRLSIL.

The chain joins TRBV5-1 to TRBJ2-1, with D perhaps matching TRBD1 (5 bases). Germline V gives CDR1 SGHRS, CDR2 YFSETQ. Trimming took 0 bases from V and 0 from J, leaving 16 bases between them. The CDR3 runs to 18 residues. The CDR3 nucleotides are TGCGCCAGCAGCTTGGATTGGGGCTTTTTCAGCTCCTACAATGAGCAGTTCTTC. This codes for CASSLDWGFFSSYNEQFF.

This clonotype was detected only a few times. CDR3 in amino acids: CASHHPGSEKLFF. CDR3 bases: TGTGCCAGCCACCACCCGGGGAGTGAAAAACTGTTTTTT. The chain combines TRBV3-1 with TRBJ1-4; D is ambiguous. The V and J ends lost 8 bases and 7 bases respectively, with 14 bases between them. In germline, CDR1 is LGHDT, CDR2 YNNKEL (reference sequence). The CDR3 spans 13 residues.

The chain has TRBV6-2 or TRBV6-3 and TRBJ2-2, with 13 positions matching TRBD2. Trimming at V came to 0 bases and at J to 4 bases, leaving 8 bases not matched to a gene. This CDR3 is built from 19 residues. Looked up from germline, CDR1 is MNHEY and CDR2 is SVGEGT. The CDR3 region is CASSYSRTSGRGSTGELFF. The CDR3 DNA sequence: TGTGCCAGCAGTTACTCAAGGACTAGCGGGAGAGGTAGCACCGGGGAGCTGTTTTTT.

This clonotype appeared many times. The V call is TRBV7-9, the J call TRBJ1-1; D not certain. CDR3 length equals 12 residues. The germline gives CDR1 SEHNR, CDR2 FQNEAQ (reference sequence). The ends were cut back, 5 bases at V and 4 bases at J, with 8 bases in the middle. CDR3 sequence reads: CASSPPGTEAFF. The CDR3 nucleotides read TGTGCCAGCAGCCCCCCCGGCACTGAAGCTTTCTTT.

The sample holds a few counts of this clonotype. Here the CDR3 DNA reads TGTGCCACCTTAGGGGAAACCTCCTACAATGAGCAGTTCTTC. Its protein product is CATLGETSYNEQFF. V gene TRBV21-1 combines with J gene TRBJ2-1; the DNA was not used to check the table's D call, TRBD1. TRBV21-1 is deemed a pseudogene. There are 14 residues in the CDR3.